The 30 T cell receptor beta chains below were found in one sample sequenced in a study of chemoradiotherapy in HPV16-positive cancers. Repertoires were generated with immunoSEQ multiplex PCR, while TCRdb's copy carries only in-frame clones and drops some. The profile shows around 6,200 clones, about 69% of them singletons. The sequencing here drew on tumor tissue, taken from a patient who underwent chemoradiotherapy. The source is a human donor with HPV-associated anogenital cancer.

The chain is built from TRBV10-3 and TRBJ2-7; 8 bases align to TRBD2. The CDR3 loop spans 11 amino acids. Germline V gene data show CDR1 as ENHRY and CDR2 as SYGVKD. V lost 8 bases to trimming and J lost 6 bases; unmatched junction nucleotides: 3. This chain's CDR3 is CAIAGGLEQYF. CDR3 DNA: TGTGCCATCGCGGGGGGTCTCGAGCAGTACTTC.

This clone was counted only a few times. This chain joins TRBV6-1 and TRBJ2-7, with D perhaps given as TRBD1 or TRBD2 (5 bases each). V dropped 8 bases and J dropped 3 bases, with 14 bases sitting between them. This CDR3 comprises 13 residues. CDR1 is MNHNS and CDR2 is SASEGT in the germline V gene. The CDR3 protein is CASRPGQLYEQYF. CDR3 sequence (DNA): TGTGCCAGCCGGCCGGGGCAGCTCTACGAGCAGTACTTC.

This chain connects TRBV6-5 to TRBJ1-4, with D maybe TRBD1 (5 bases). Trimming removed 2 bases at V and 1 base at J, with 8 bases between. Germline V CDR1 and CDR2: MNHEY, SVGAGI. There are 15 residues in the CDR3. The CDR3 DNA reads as TGTGCCAGCAGTTACAGGGGAGGAACTAATGAAAAACTGTTTTTT. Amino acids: CASSYRGGTNEKLFF.

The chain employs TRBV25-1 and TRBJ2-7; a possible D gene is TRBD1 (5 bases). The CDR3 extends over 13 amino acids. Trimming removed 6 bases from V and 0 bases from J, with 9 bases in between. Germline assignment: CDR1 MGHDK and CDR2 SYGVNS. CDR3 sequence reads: CASRLGASYEQYF. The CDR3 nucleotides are TGTGCCAGCAGGTTAGGGGCCTCCTACGAGCAGTACTTC.

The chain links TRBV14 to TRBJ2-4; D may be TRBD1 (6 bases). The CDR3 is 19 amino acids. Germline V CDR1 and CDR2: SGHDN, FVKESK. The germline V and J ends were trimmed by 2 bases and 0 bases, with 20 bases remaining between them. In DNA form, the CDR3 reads TGTGCCAGCAGCCAAAGATTCATATCAGGACAGCTAGCCAAAAACATTCAGTACTTC. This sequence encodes CASSQRFISGQLAKNIQYF.

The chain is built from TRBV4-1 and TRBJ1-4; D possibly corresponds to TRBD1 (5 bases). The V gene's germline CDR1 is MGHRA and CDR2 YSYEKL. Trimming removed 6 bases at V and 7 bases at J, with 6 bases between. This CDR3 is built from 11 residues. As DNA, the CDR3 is TGCGCCAGCAGAACAGGTGAAAAACTGTTTTTT. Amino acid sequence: CASRTGEKLFF.

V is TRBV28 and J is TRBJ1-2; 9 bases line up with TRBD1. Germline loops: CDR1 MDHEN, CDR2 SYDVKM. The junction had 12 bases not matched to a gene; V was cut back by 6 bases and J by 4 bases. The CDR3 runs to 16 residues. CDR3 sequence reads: CASRTGGDRAFYGYTF. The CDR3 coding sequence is TGTGCCAGCAGAACTGGGGGGGACAGGGCCTTCTATGGCTACACCTTC.

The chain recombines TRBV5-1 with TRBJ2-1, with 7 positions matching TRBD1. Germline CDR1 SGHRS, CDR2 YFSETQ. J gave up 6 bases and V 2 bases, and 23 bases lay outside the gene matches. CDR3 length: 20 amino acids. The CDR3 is CASSFTPLLWTGPRINEQFF. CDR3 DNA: TGCGCCAGCAGCTTTACGCCGCTATTGTGGACAGGCCCCCGCATCAATGAGCAGTTCTTC.

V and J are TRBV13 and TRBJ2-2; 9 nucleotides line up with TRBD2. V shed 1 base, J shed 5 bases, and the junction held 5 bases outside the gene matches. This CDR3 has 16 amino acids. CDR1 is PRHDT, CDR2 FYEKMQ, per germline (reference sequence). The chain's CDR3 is CASSLEVAGETGELFF. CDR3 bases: TGTGCCAGCAGCTTAGAGGTAGCGGGAGAGACCGGGGAGCTGTTTTTT.

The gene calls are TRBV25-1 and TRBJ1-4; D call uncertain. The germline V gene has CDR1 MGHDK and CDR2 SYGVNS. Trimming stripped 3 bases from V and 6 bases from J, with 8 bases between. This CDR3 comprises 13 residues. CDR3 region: CASSDPLYEKLFF. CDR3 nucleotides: TGTGCCAGCAGTGACCCTCTCTATGAAAAACTGTTTTTT.

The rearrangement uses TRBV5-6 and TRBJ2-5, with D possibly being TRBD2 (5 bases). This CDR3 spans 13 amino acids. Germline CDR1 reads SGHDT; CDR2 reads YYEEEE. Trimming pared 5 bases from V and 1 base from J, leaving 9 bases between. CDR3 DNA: TGTGCCAGCAGGAGGGTCCCCCAAGAGACCCAGTACTTC. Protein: CASRRVPQETQYF.

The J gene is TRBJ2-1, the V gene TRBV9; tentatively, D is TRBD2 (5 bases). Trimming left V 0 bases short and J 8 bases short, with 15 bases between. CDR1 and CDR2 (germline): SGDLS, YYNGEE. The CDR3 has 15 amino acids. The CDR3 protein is CASSVGLARSHEQFF. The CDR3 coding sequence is TGTGCCAGCAGCGTAGGGCTAGCAAGGTCCCATGAGCAGTTCTTC.

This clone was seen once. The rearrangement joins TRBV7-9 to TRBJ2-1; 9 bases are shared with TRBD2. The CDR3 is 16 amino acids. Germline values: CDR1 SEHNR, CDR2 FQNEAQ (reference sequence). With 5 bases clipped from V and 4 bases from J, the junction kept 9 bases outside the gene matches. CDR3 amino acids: CASSPRGGREYNEQFF. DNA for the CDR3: TGTGCCAGCAGCCCCCGGGGCGGGAGGGAATACAATGAGCAGTTCTTC.

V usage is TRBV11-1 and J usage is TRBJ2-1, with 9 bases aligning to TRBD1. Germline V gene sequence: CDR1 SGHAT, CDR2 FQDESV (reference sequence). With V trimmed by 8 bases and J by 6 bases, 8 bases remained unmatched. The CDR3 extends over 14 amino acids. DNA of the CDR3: TGTGCCAGCTCACGGGACAGGGTCGCCAATGAGCAGTTCTTC. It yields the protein CASSRDRVANEQFF.

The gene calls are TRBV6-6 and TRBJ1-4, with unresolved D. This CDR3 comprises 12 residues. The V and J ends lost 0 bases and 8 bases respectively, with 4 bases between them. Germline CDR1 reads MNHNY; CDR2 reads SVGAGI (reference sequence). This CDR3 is CASSYSSEKLFF. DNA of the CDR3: TGTGCCAGCAGTTACTCGAGCGAAAAACTGTTTTTT.

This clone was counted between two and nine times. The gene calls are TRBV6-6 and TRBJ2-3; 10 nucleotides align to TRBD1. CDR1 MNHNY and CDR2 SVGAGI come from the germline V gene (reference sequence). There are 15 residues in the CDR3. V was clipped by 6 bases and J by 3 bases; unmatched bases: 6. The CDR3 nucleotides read TGTGCCAGCAGAAAAGACAGGGGGCTGACAGATACGCAGTATTTT. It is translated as CASRKDRGLTDTQYF.

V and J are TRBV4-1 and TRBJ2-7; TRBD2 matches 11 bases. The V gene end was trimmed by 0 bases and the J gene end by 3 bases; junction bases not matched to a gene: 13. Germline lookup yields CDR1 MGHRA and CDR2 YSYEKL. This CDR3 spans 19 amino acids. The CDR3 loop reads CASSQEEVIAGGLGYEQYF. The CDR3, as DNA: TGCGCCAGCAGCCAAGAGGAAGTAATAGCGGGAGGGTTGGGCTACGAGCAGTACTTC.

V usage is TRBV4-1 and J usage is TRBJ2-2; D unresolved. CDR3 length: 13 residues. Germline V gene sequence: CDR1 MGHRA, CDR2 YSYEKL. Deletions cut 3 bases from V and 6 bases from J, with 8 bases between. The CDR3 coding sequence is TGCGCCAGCAGCCAGGAGCAAGCCGGGGAGCTGTTTTTT. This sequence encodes CASSQEQAGELFF.

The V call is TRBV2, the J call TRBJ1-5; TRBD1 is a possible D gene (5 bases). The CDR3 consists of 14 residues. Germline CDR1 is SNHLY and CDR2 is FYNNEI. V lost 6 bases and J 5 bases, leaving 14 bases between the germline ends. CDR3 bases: TGTGCCAGCAGCGCCCTGGGGGGGGATCAGCCCCAGCATTTT. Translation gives CASSALGGDQPQHF.

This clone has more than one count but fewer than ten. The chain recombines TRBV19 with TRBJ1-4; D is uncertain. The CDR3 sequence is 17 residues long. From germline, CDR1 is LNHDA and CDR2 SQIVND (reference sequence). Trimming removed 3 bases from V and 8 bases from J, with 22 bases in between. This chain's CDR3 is CASSISTGSLRVEKLFF. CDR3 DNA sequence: TGTGCCAGTAGTATCTCGACCGGGTCCCTGCGAGTCGAAAAACTGTTTTTT. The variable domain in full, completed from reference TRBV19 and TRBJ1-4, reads DGGITQSPKYLFRKEGQNVTLSCEQNLNHDAMYWYRQDPGQGLRLIYYSQIVNDFQKGDIAEGYSVSREKKESFPLTVTSAQKNPTAFYLCASSISTGSLRVEKLFFGSGTQLSVL.

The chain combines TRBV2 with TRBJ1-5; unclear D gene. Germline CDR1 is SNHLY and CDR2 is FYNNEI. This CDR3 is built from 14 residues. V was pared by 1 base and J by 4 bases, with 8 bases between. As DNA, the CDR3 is TGTGCCAGCAGTGAAGATGGGTGGAATCAGCCCCAGCATTTT. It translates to CASSEDGWNQPQHF.

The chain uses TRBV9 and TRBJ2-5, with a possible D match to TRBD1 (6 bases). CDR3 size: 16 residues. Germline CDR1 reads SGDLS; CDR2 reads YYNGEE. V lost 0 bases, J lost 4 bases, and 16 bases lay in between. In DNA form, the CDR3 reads TGTGCCAGCAGCGTAGATGAGGACAGAGTATCAGAGACCCAGTACTTC. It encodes CASSVDEDRVSETQYF.

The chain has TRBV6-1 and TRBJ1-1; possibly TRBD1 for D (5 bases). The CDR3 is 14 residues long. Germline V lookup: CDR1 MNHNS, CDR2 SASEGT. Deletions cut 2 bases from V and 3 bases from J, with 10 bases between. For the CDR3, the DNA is TGTGCCAGCAGTGAACGGGGGGTCGACACTGAAGCTTTCTTT. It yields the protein CASSERGVDTEAFF.

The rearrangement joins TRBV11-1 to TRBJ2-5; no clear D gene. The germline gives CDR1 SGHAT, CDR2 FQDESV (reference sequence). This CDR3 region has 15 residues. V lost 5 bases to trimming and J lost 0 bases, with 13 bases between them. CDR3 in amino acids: CASSLLSRYQETQYF. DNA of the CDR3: TGTGCCAGCAGCCTCTTAAGCAGGTACCAAGAGACCCAGTACTTC.

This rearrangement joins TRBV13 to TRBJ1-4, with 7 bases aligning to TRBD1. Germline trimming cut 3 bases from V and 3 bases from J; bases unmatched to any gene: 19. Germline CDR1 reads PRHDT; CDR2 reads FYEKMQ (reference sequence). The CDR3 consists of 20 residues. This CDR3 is CASSFRGSNPRRVANEKLFF. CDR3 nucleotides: TGTGCCAGCAGCTTCAGGGGGTCGAACCCACGGAGGGTGGCTAATGAAAAACTGTTTTTT. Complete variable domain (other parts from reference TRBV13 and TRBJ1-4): AAGVIQSPRHLIKEKRETATLKCYPIPRHDTVYWYQQGPGQDPQFLISFYEKMQSDKGSIPDRFSAQQFSDYHSELNMSSLELGDSALYFCASSFRGSNPRRVANEKLFFGSGTQLSVL.

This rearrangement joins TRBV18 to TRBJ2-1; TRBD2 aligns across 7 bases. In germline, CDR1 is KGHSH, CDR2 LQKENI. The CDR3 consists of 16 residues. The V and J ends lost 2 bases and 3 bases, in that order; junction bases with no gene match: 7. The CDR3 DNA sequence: TGTGCCAGCTCACCAGGGAGGAGCGGGGTCTACAATGAGCAGTTCTTC. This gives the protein CASSPGRSGVYNEQFF.

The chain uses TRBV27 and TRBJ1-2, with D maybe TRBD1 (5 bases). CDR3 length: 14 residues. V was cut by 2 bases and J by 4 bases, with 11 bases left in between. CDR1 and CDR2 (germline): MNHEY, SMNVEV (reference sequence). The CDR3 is CASSLGQGGYGYTF. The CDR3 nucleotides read TGTGCCAGCAGTTTAGGGCAGGGAGGCTATGGCTACACCTTC.

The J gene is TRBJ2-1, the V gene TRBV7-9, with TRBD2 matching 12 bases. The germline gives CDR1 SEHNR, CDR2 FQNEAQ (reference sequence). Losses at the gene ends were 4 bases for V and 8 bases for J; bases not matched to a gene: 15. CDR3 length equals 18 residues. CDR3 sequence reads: CASSSVAQTSGRWDEQFF. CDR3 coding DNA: TGTGCCAGCAGCTCCGTCGCCCAGACTAGCGGGAGATGGGATGAGCAGTTCTTC.

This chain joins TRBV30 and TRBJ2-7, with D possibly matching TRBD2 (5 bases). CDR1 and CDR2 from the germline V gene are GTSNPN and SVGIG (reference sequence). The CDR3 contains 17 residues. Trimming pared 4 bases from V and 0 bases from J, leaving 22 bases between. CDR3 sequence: CAWNKRGKVQSSYEQYF. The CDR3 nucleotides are TGTGCCTGGAACAAACGGGGAAAGGTCCAAAGCTCCTACGAGCAGTACTTC.

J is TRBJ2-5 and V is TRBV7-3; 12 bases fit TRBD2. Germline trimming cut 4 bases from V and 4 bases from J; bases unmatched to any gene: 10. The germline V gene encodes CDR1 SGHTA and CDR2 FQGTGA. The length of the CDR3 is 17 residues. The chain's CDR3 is CASSSGLAGRAGETQYF. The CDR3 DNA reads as TGTGCCAGCAGCTCCGGACTAGCGGGAAGAGCAGGAGAGACCCAGTACTTC.